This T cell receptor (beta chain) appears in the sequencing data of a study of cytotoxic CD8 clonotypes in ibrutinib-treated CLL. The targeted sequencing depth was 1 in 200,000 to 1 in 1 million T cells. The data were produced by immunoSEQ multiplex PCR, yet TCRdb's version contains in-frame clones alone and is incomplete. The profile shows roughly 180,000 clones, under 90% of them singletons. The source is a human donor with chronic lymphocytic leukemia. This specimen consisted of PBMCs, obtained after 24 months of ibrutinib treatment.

CDR3: CASSQGTGSNEKLFF. As DNA, the CDR3 is TGCGCCAGCAGCCAAGGGACAGGGAGTAATGAAAAACTGTTTTTT. This rearrangement joins TRBV4-3 to TRBJ1-4, with 8 positions matching TRBD1. CDR3 size: 15 residues. Germline CDR1 is LGHNA and CDR2 is YSLEER. The V segment lost 1 base and the J segment 4 bases; nucleotides outside the gene matches: 2.